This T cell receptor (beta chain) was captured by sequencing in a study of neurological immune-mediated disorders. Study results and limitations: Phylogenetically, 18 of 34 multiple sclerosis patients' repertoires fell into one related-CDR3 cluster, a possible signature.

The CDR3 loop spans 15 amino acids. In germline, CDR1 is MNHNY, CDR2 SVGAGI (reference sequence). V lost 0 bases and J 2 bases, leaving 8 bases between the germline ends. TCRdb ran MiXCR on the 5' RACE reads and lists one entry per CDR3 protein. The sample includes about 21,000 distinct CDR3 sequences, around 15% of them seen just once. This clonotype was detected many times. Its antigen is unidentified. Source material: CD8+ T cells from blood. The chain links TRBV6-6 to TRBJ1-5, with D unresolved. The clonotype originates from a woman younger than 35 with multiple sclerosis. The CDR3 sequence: CASSYSKAGNQPQHF. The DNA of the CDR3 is TGTGCCAGCAGTTACTCCAAGGCGGGCAATCAGCCCCAGCATTTT.